What follows describes a single T cell receptor beta chain. Its specificity is unknown. This sample was taken from a study of T cell repertoires in cytomegalovirus infection. Overall study: HLA-C-restricted CMV epitopes, recently identified, and well-studied HLA-B-restricted ones were used by the study. Public TCR beta signatures indicated both CMV infection and matching HLA type.

CDR1 is SGHAT, CDR2 FQNNGV, per germline. The CDR3 contains 16 residues. V lost 4 bases to trimming and J lost 5 bases; unmatched junction nucleotides: 11. TCRdb reprocessed the reads via MiXCR and lists one record per CDR3 protein. The profile covers under 850,000 distinct CDR3 sequences, with around 31% appearing a single time and around a sixth taken by the ten largest. The sequence came from a human donor in good health (CMV status not recorded). Some clones in this sample may be carry-over from other donors' samples. The sequenced sample was cultured PBMCs, obtained from culture after CMV antigen stimulation. This sequence joins TRBV11-2 and TRBJ2-7, with 10 positions matching TRBD2. In DNA, the CDR3 is TGTGCCAGCAGCTCATGGTATGGGACTAGCGTCGACGAGCAGTACTTC. Protein sequence: CASSSWYGTSVDEQYF.